A selection of T cell receptor beta chains follows, all from one sample in a study of cytomegalovirus exposure and HLA in healthy donors. Some clones are missing from TCRdb's copy, which holds only in-frame ones; the method was immunoSEQ multiplex PCR. Found here are 100,000 to 150,000 clones, approximately 89% of them singletons; the top ten hold approximately 1.2%. The sequenced sample was PBMCs. These receptors were obtained from a woman between 18 and 29 years old in good health and CMV-seronegative. Both conserved end residues are part of each CDR3. The order of the fields is J gene, V gene, CDR3 length, D gene, clone size, CDR3 DNA, CDR3 protein. The D gene is left open where the match is weak. The size entry is marked missing in some rows and otherwise reads once, few, many or a size class.

>TRBJ1-2|TRBV19|15|NA|NA
TGTGCCAGTCAAAAACTCACGCAGGGTGTCTATGGCTACACCTTC
CASQKLTQGVYGYTF
>TRBJ1-1|TRBV29-1|12|NA|few
TGCAGCGGTAGACAGGCGAACACTGAAGCTTTCTTT
CSGRQANTEAFF
>TRBJ2-3|TRBV19|16|NA|NA
TGTGCCAGTAGTCCTCAAGGGGGGGGGAACACAGATACGCAGTATTTT
CASSPQGGGNTDTQYF
>TRBJ2-3|TRBV5-1|16|TRBD2|NA
TGCGCCAGCAGCTTTCCTCCGGGACTACACACAGATACGCAGTATTTT
CASSFPPGLHTDTQYF
>TRBJ2-7|TRBV6-1|14|NA|NA
TGTGCCAGCAGCCCCCGGAGAGAGGCCTACGAGCAGTACTTC
CASSPRREAYEQYF
>TRBJ2-3|TRBV27|15|TRBD2|NA
TGTGCCAGCAGTTTTATTAGCGGGCTTAGGGATACGCAGTATTTT
CASSFISGLRDTQYF
>TRBJ1-1|TRBV12-5|15|NA|NA
TGTGCTAGTGGTACCGACGGGGGGCGAGAGGCTGAAGCTTTCTTT
CASGTDGGREAEAFF
>TRBJ2-1|TRBV29-1|14|TRBD1|NA
TGCAGCGTTGAGGGACAGGGTTTACGCAATGAGCAGTTCTTC
CSVEGQGLRNEQFF
>TRBJ1-1|TRBV5-1|15|NA|NA
TGCGCCAGCAGCCCTACCGGGGGGCAGTTAGATGAAGCTTTCTTT
CASSPTGGQLDEAFF
>TRBJ2-7|TRBV19|14|TRBD1|once
TGTGCCAGCCAAGACAGGGCAAGCTCCTACGAGCAGTACTTC
CASQDRASSYEQYF
>TRBJ2-7|TRBV10-1|15|TRBD1|NA
TGCGCCAGCAGTGAGGGACAGGGGGCTGTCTACGAGCAGTACTTC
CASSEGQGAVYEQYF
>TRBJ2-1|TRBV29-1|13|TRBD1|few
TGCAGCGTCCGGGGACAGCTCAGCAATGAGCAGTTCTTC
CSVRGQLSNEQFF
>TRBJ1-6|TRBV27|17|TRBD1|NA
TGTGCCAGCAGTTTAAAGGCAGGGGGTTCCTATAATTCACCCCTCCACTTT
CASSLKAGGSYNSPLHF
>TRBJ2-1|TRBV29-1|11|NA|NA
TGCAGCGTTGGGGGCTCGGGTGAGCAGTTCTTC
CSVGGSGEQFF
>TRBJ2-3|TRBV15|16|NA|NA
TGTGCCACCAGCAGAGTGCCGGCAGGGGGCACAGATACGCAGTATTTT
CATSRVPAGGTDTQYF
>TRBJ2-1|TRBV29-1|12|TRBD1|NA
TGCAGCGTAGAGAGGACAGGGAATGAGCAGTTCTTC
CSVERTGNEQFF
>TRBJ2-5|TRBV5-4|15|NA|NA
TGTGCCAGCAGCTTGTTTGCGGGTCCGGGGGAGACCCAGTACTTC
CASSLFAGPGETQYF
>TRBJ1-1|TRBV6-5|15|NA|NA
TGTGCCAGCAGTTACGCCGACGGGGTGAACACTGAAGCTTTCTTT
CASSYADGVNTEAFF
>TRBJ1-3|TRBV5-1|15|NA|NA
TGCGCCAGCAGCTTTGGAGAGAGCTCTGGAAACACCATATATTTT
CASSFGESSGNTIYF
>TRBJ2-5|TRBV7-8|13|NA|once
TGTGCCAGCACCCCCGGGGATGTGGAGACCCAGTACTTC
CASTPGDVETQYF
>TRBJ2-5|TRBV5-1|17|TRBD2|once
TGCGCCAGCACCACTGCTAGCGGGGGGGCTTGGGCGAAGACCCAGTACTTC
CASTTASGGAWAKTQYF
>TRBJ2-1|TRBV5-1|15|NA|NA
TGCGCCAGCAGCTTGACGGGGGTTCCCGACAATGAGCAGTTCTTC
CASSLTGVPDNEQFF
>TRBJ2-7|TRBV5-4|14|NA|NA
TGTGCCAGCAGCTCCCCGGACAGCTCCTACGAGCAGTACTTC
CASSSPDSSYEQYF
>TRBJ2-1|TRBV9|14|NA|NA
TGTGCCAGCGCAGTCTCCCCCGGGAACAATGAGCAGTTCTTC
CASAVSPGNNEQFF
>TRBJ2-7|TRBV6-1|12|NA|NA
TGTGCCAGCAGTGCGGACAGCGCCGAGCAGTACTTC
CASSADSAEQYF
>TRBJ2-7|TRBV7-9|15|TRBD2|NA
TGTGCCAGCAGCCCTCACAATAGCGGGGGGACGGAGCAGTACTTC
CASSPHNSGGTEQYF
>TRBJ2-1|TRBV9|16|TRBD2|NA
TGTGCCAGCAGCGTAAGTAGGACTAGCGGGGGGAATGAGCAGTTCTTC
CASSVSRTSGGNEQFF
>TRBJ2-3|TRBV7-2|14|NA|few
TGTGCCAGCAGCTCCTATTCACGCACAGATACGCAGTATTTT
CASSSYSRTDTQYF
>TRBJ2-5|TRBV9|15|NA|NA
TGTGCCAGCAGCGTAGTCGGGATTATGCAAGAGACCCAGTACTTC
CASSVVGIMQETQYF
>TRBJ1-2|TRBV13|15|NA|NA
TGTGCCAGCAGCTTAGGTCCAGATGGCAGCTATGGCTACACCTTC
CASSLGPDGSYGYTF
>TRBJ2-3|TRBV10-1|16|TRBD2|NA
TGCGCCAGCAGCCGGGGACTAGCGGGGGGCACAGATACGCAGTATTTT
CASSRGLAGGTDTQYF
>TRBJ2-7|TRBV15|13|NA|NA
TGTGCCACCAGCAGAGATCCCCTGTACGAGCAGTACTTC
CATSRDPLYEQYF
>TRBJ1-1|TRBV7-9|15|TRBD1|NA
TGTGCCAGCAGCGCGGGACAGGGCGAGAGGGCTGAAGCTTTCTTT
CASSAGQGERAEAFF
>TRBJ2-1|TRBV5-1|16|NA|NA
TGCGCCAGCAGCTTAGATGTGGGTGTGTCGGGCAATGAGCAGTTCTTC
CASSLDVGVSGNEQFF
>TRBJ2-3|TRBV5-1|19|TRBD2|NA
TGCGCCAGCAGCCTTGGGTGGCTAGCGGGGGGCCTTAGCACAGATACGCAGTATTTT
CASSLGWLAGGLSTDTQYF
>TRBJ1-2|TRBV2|14|TRBD1|NA
TGTGCCAGCAGTCGGGACAGGGGGTTAGACGGCTACACCTTC
CASSRDRGLDGYTF
>TRBJ2-5|TRBV12-5|14|TRBD2|once
TGTGCTAGTGGTCTAATGACTAGCGGTGAGACCCAGTACTTC
CASGLMTSGETQYF
>TRBJ2-5|TRBV7-6|18|TRBD2|NA
TGTGCCAGCAGCTTAGCCCCTCTAGCGGGGGGGTCTAAAGAGACCCAGTACTTC
CASSLAPLAGGSKETQYF
>TRBJ1-2|TRBV27|14|TRBD1|few
TGTGCCAGCTCACGTTCCGGGGACAGCTATGGCTACACCTTC
CASSRSGDSYGYTF
>TRBJ1-5|TRBV7-2|15|NA|NA
TGTGCCAGCAGCCCTTGGGAGGGGCTAGGTCAGCCCCAGCATTTT
CASSPWEGLGQPQHF
>TRBJ2-1|TRBV5-6|14|NA|NA
TGTGCCAGCAGCTTCCCGGGGGTTTGGAATGAGCAGTTCTTC
CASSFPGVWNEQFF
>TRBJ1-1|TRBV6-1|15|NA|NA
TGTGCCAGCAGTGAATTCAGGGTGAGCGACACTGAAGCTTTCTTT
CASSEFRVSDTEAFF
>TRBJ2-7|TRBV11-2|15|TRBD1|NA
TGTGCCAGCACTCACGGACAGGGGTTGGTGCGCGAGCAGTACTTC
CASTHGQGLVREQYF
>TRBJ1-2|TRBV6-6|12|NA|NA
TGTGCCAGCAATTTTGGGGGGTATGGCTACACCTTC
CASNFGGYGYTF
>TRBJ2-7|TRBV11-3|14|TRBD1|once
TGTGCCAGCAGCTCCTCCGGGACAGGGGGCGAGCAGTACTTC
CASSSSGTGGEQYF
>TRBJ2-1|TRBV6-5|16|TRBD2|NA
TGTGCCAGCAGTTACTGGAGCGGGGTTGCCTACAATGAGCAGTTCTTC
CASSYWSGVAYNEQFF
>TRBJ2-5|TRBV21-1|13|NA|NA
TGTGCCAGCAGCGAACATGCTCAAGAGACCCAGTACTTC
CASSEHAQETQYF
>TRBJ2-3|TRBV11-1|16|TRBD2|NA
TGTGCCAGCAGCCCTCCCGGACTAGCGGGGGGTCATGGGAAGTATTTT
CASSPPGLAGGHGKYF
>TRBJ2-7|TRBV2|15|TRBD1|NA
TGTGCCAGCAGTGAATCGGGACAGGGCCCCTACGAGCAGTACTTC
CASSESGQGPYEQYF
>TRBJ2-5|TRBV4-2|14|TRBD1|NA
TGTGCCAGCAGCCCGGGACAGGGCAAAGAGACCCAGTACTTC
CASSPGQGKETQYF